This record concerns one TCR beta chain sequence. Its matching antigen is unknown. TCRdb re-called the reads through MiXCR, storing one row per CDR3 protein. The profile shows approximately 110,000 distinct CDR3 sequences, roughly 30% of them singletons. The data are from a study of T cell repertoires in cytomegalovirus infection. The CDR3 runs to 17 residues. Germline V gene sequence: CDR1 SGHTA, CDR2 FQGNSA. J gave up 4 bases and V 5 bases, and 10 bases lay outside the gene matches. This sequence originates from a human donor in good health (CMV status not recorded). Some clones in this sample may be carry-over from other donors' samples. Specimen: CD8+ T cells from cultured PBMCs, collected from culture after CMV antigen stimulation. This rearrangement joins TRBV7-2 to TRBJ2-3; TRBD1 matches 12 bases. The CDR3 region is CASSKPGQGAPPDTQYF. The CDR3 DNA follows: TGTGCCAGCAGCAAACCGGGACAGGGGGCCCCCCCAGATACGCAGTATTTT.